This is a list of T cell receptor beta chains from one sample in a study of blood T cell repertoires in COVID-19. TCRdb's table, derived via immunoSEQ multiplex PCR, lists solely in-frame clones and lacks some. The sample lists 310,000 or so clones, roughly 83% occurring once. Sequenced: peripheral blood. The receptors here all came from a woman aged 45-59 years with acute or convalescent COVID-19. CDR3s include the opening cysteine and the closing phenylalanine or tryptophan. Fields, in order: CDR3 protein, CDR3 DNA, CDR3 length, clone size, D gene, V gene, J gene. The D gene is left open where the match is weak. Rows may omit the clone size; those that give it use once, few, many or a size class.

cdr3_aa: CASSAREYNEQFF; cdr3_nt: TGTGCCAGCAGCGCGCGGGAGTACAATGAGCAGTTCTTC; cdr3_length: 13; clone_size: -; d_call: TRBD2; v_call: TRBV9; j_call: TRBJ2-1
cdr3_aa: CASSLTTGNYGYTF; cdr3_nt: TGTGCCAGCAGTCTCACCACAGGGAACTATGGCTACACCTTC; cdr3_length: 14; clone_size: -; d_call: -; v_call: TRBV28; j_call: TRBJ1-2
cdr3_aa: CASSYSLREGGTDTQYF; cdr3_nt: TGTGCCAGCAGTTACTCTTTGCGGGAGGGAGGCACAGATACGCAGTATTTT; cdr3_length: 17; clone_size: once; d_call: TRBD2; v_call: TRBV6-2/TRBV6-3; j_call: TRBJ2-3
cdr3_aa: CASSSPGTNQPQHF; cdr3_nt: TGTGCCAGCAGTTCTCCAGGGACTAATCAGCCCCAGCATTTT; cdr3_length: 14; clone_size: -; d_call: -; v_call: TRBV28; j_call: TRBJ1-5
cdr3_aa: CASSLSGTAEAFF; cdr3_nt: TGTGCCAGCAGCTTAAGTGGGACTGCTGAAGCTTTCTTT; cdr3_length: 13; clone_size: -; d_call: -; v_call: TRBV11-3; j_call: TRBJ1-1
cdr3_aa: CASSRTSGGLSGANVLTF; cdr3_nt: TGTGCCAGCAGCCGGACTAGCGGGGGACTCTCTGGGGCCAACGTCCTGACTTTC; cdr3_length: 18; clone_size: few; d_call: TRBD2; v_call: TRBV28; j_call: TRBJ2-6
cdr3_aa: CASSPTTVAEAFF; cdr3_nt: TGTGCCAGCTCACCAACGACAGTCGCTGAAGCTTTCTTT; cdr3_length: 13; clone_size: -; d_call: -; v_call: TRBV18; j_call: TRBJ1-1
cdr3_aa: CASKRTAGIQGMNTEAFF; cdr3_nt: TGTGCCAGTAAGCGCACAGCGGGGATACAGGGTATGAACACTGAAGCTTTCTTT; cdr3_length: 18; clone_size: -; d_call: -; v_call: TRBV19; j_call: TRBJ1-1
cdr3_aa: CASSQEISGAANTGELFF; cdr3_nt: TGTGCCAGCAGCCAAGAGATTAGCGGGGCTGCGAACACCGGGGAGCTGTTTTTT; cdr3_length: 18; clone_size: few; d_call: TRBD2; v_call: TRBV4-2; j_call: TRBJ2-2
cdr3_aa: CASKKEDITSYGYTF; cdr3_nt: TGTGCCAGTAAGAAAGAGGACATTACTTCCTATGGCTACACCTTC; cdr3_length: 15; clone_size: once; d_call: -; v_call: TRBV19; j_call: TRBJ1-2
cdr3_aa: CAARGRGYEQYF; cdr3_nt: TGTGCCGCCAGGGGGCGAGGGTACGAGCAGTACTTC; cdr3_length: 12; clone_size: -; d_call: TRBD1; v_call: TRBV30; j_call: TRBJ2-7
cdr3_aa: CASSLGGYREGTGGYTF; cdr3_nt: TGTGCCAGCAGCTTGGGGGGGTACAGGGAAGGAACCGGTGGCTACACCTTC; cdr3_length: 17; clone_size: -; d_call: -; v_call: TRBV5-4; j_call: TRBJ1-2
cdr3_aa: CASSLDWSTYEQYF; cdr3_nt: TGTGCCAGCAGCTTAGATTGGAGTACCTACGAGCAGTACTTC; cdr3_length: 14; clone_size: -; d_call: -; v_call: TRBV7-2; j_call: TRBJ2-7
cdr3_aa: CASSFGGGTPLHF; cdr3_nt: TGTGCCAGCAGTTTTGGGGGGGGTACACCCCTCCACTTT; cdr3_length: 13; clone_size: -; d_call: -; v_call: TRBV12-3/TRBV12-4; j_call: TRBJ1-6
cdr3_aa: CASTMGQSNQPQHF; cdr3_nt: TGTGCCAGCACCATGGGGCAGTCCAATCAGCCCCAGCATTTT; cdr3_length: 14; clone_size: -; d_call: -; v_call: TRBV7-2; j_call: TRBJ1-5
cdr3_aa: CATSGQSYSNQPQHF; cdr3_nt: TGTGCCACCAGCGGTCAGTCGTATAGCAATCAGCCCCAGCATTTT; cdr3_length: 15; clone_size: -; d_call: -; v_call: TRBV15; j_call: TRBJ1-5
cdr3_aa: CASGSGSSYNEQFF; cdr3_nt: TGCGCCAGCGGAAGCGGGAGCTCCTACAATGAGCAGTTCTTC; cdr3_length: 14; clone_size: -; d_call: TRBD2; v_call: TRBV5-1; j_call: TRBJ2-1
cdr3_aa: CASSLDSGRVGELFF; cdr3_nt: TGTGCCAGCAGCTTAGACAGCGGGCGGGTCGGGGAGCTGTTTTTT; cdr3_length: 15; clone_size: once; d_call: -; v_call: TRBV7-2; j_call: TRBJ2-2
cdr3_aa: CSVGALGANQETQYF; cdr3_nt: TGCAGCGTTGGGGCCCTGGGAGCTAATCAGGAGACCCAGTACTTC; cdr3_length: 15; clone_size: -; d_call: -; v_call: TRBV29-1; j_call: TRBJ2-5
cdr3_aa: CASSLYGGTYEKLFF; cdr3_nt: TGTGCCAGCAGTTTATATGGGGGGACCTATGAAAAACTGTTTTTT; cdr3_length: 15; clone_size: -; d_call: -; v_call: TRBV27; j_call: TRBJ1-4
cdr3_aa: CASNPGTSVGEQYF; cdr3_nt: TGTGCCAGCAACCCCGGGACTAGCGTGGGAGAGCAGTACTTC; cdr3_length: 14; clone_size: -; d_call: TRBD2; v_call: TRBV27; j_call: TRBJ2-7
cdr3_aa: CATNARTGDANYGYTF; cdr3_nt: TGTGCCACCAACGCTCGGACAGGGGATGCTAACTATGGCTACACCTTC; cdr3_length: 16; clone_size: -; d_call: TRBD1; v_call: TRBV6-6; j_call: TRBJ1-2
cdr3_aa: CASSQGDPKWQPQHF; cdr3_nt: TGTGCCAGCAGCCAGGGTGACCCTAAATGGCAGCCCCAGCATTTT; cdr3_length: 15; clone_size: once; d_call: -; v_call: TRBV2; j_call: TRBJ1-5
cdr3_aa: CASSLATDNYGYTF; cdr3_nt: TGCGCCAGCAGCTTGGCTACAGACAACTATGGCTACACCTTC; cdr3_length: 14; clone_size: few; d_call: -; v_call: TRBV5-1; j_call: TRBJ1-2
cdr3_aa: CASNDGQRTEAFF; cdr3_nt: TGTGCCAGCAACGATGGACAGCGCACTGAAGCTTTCTTT; cdr3_length: 13; clone_size: -; d_call: -; v_call: TRBV28; j_call: TRBJ1-1
cdr3_aa: CSVRGTGGSGYEQYF; cdr3_nt: TGCAGCGTCAGAGGGACAGGGGGCTCGGGGTACGAGCAGTACTTC; cdr3_length: 15; clone_size: -; d_call: TRBD1; v_call: TRBV29-1; j_call: TRBJ2-7
cdr3_aa: CASSFTGQGSYEQYF; cdr3_nt: TGTGCCAGCAGCTTTACGGGACAGGGCTCCTACGAGCAGTACTTC; cdr3_length: 15; clone_size: -; d_call: TRBD1; v_call: TRBV7-2; j_call: TRBJ2-7
cdr3_aa: CASSLGRYRAYEQYF; cdr3_nt: TGCGCCAGCAGCTTGGGGCGATACAGGGCCTACGAGCAGTACTTC; cdr3_length: 15; clone_size: -; d_call: -; v_call: TRBV5-1; j_call: TRBJ2-7
cdr3_aa: CASSFGTVLQETQYF; cdr3_nt: TGTGCCAGCAGCTTTGGGACAGTGCTCCAAGAGACCCAGTACTTC; cdr3_length: 15; clone_size: -; d_call: TRBD1; v_call: TRBV11-1; j_call: TRBJ2-5
cdr3_aa: CATSPSSPDRKETQYF; cdr3_nt: TGTGCCACCAGCCCCTCCTCGCCGGACAGAAAAGAGACCCAGTACTTC; cdr3_length: 16; clone_size: -; d_call: -; v_call: TRBV24-1; j_call: TRBJ2-5
cdr3_aa: CASSQVVGPRGTEAFF; cdr3_nt: TGTGCCAGCAGCCAAGTTGTAGGTCCCAGGGGTACTGAAGCTTTCTTT; cdr3_length: 16; clone_size: -; d_call: -; v_call: TRBV3-1/TRBV3-2; j_call: TRBJ1-1
cdr3_aa: CASSAWTSGTQETQYF; cdr3_nt: TGTGCCAGCAGCGCGTGGACTAGCGGGACCCAAGAGACCCAGTACTTC; cdr3_length: 16; clone_size: few; d_call: TRBD2; v_call: TRBV7-9; j_call: TRBJ2-5
cdr3_aa: CASSLDRANTEAFF; cdr3_nt: TGCGCCAGCAGCTTGGACAGGGCCAACACTGAAGCTTTCTTT; cdr3_length: 14; clone_size: -; d_call: -; v_call: TRBV5-1; j_call: TRBJ1-1
cdr3_aa: CATSDGINTEAFF; cdr3_nt: TGTGCCACCAGTGATGGCATAAACACTGAAGCTTTCTTT; cdr3_length: 13; clone_size: -; d_call: -; v_call: TRBV24-1; j_call: TRBJ1-1
cdr3_aa: CASRGGDGGLYYGYTF; cdr3_nt: TGTGCCAGCAGGGGGGGAGACGGAGGGCTTTACTATGGCTACACCTTC; cdr3_length: 16; clone_size: -; d_call: -; v_call: TRBV2; j_call: TRBJ1-2
cdr3_aa: CASSYSRNYDHNEQFF; cdr3_nt: TGTGCCAGCAGTTACTCGCGGAACTACGACCACAATGAGCAGTTCTTC; cdr3_length: 16; clone_size: -; d_call: -; v_call: TRBV6-6; j_call: TRBJ2-1
cdr3_aa: CASSSPDRVTYEQYF; cdr3_nt: TGTGCCAGCTCATCCCCGGACAGGGTTACCTACGAGCAGTACTTC; cdr3_length: 15; clone_size: -; d_call: TRBD1; v_call: TRBV18; j_call: TRBJ2-7
cdr3_aa: CASSPTGGGTEAFF; cdr3_nt: TGTGCCAGCAGTCCTACAGGGGGCGGCACTGAAGCTTTCTTT; cdr3_length: 14; clone_size: -; d_call: TRBD1; v_call: TRBV28; j_call: TRBJ1-1
cdr3_aa: CASSFRYAGNYGYTF; cdr3_nt: TGTGCCAGCAGTTTTCGTTACGCAGGGAATTATGGCTACACCTTC; cdr3_length: 15; clone_size: -; d_call: -; v_call: TRBV27; j_call: TRBJ1-2
cdr3_aa: CASSQDLGGDEQFF; cdr3_nt: TGCGCCAGCAGCCAAGATCTGGGGGGTGATGAGCAGTTCTTC; cdr3_length: 14; clone_size: -; d_call: -; v_call: TRBV4-3; j_call: TRBJ2-1
cdr3_aa: CASSQVGGGVADTQYF; cdr3_nt: TGCGCCAGCAGCCAAGTCGGGGGAGGGGTTGCAGATACGCAGTATTTT; cdr3_length: 16; clone_size: -; d_call: TRBD2; v_call: TRBV4-1; j_call: TRBJ2-3
cdr3_aa: CASSSSGQSWAFGSPLHF; cdr3_nt: TGTGCCAGCAGTTCCTCAGGACAGTCTTGGGCGTTCGGTTCACCCCTCCACTTT; cdr3_length: 18; clone_size: -; d_call: -; v_call: TRBV27; j_call: TRBJ1-6
cdr3_aa: CASRELAGGPYEQYF; cdr3_nt: TGTGCCAGCAGGGAACTAGCGGGAGGGCCCTACGAGCAGTACTTC; cdr3_length: 15; clone_size: -; d_call: TRBD2; v_call: TRBV2; j_call: TRBJ2-7
cdr3_aa: CAISELGDTQYF; cdr3_nt: TGTGCCATCAGTGAGCTAGGAGATACGCAGTATTTT; cdr3_length: 12; clone_size: -; d_call: -; v_call: TRBV10-3; j_call: TRBJ2-3
cdr3_aa: CASSFSPDRRSQPQHF; cdr3_nt: TGTGCCAGCAGCTTCTCCCCCGACAGGAGGAGTCAGCCCCAGCATTTT; cdr3_length: 16; clone_size: -; d_call: -; v_call: TRBV7-2; j_call: TRBJ1-5
cdr3_aa: CSVDPRGYGYTF; cdr3_nt: TGCAGCGTTGATCCCAGGGGCTATGGCTACACCTTC; cdr3_length: 12; clone_size: -; d_call: -; v_call: TRBV29-1; j_call: TRBJ1-2
cdr3_aa: CASGLGAGNTIYF; cdr3_nt: TGTGCCAGCGGGCTCGGTGCGGGAAACACCATATATTTT; cdr3_length: 13; clone_size: -; d_call: -; v_call: TRBV7-9; j_call: TRBJ1-3